The clone carrying this T cell receptor beta chain appeared a single time. Antigen specificity is unknown. Trimming took off 3 bases at V and 0 bases at J, with 9 bases between the two ends. The CDR3 runs to 15 residues. Per germline, CDR1 SNHLY and CDR2 FYNNEI. Researchers took lesional scalp punch biopsies and peripheral blood from people who were alopecia areata patients. CD4+ and CD8+ T cells were sorted from PBMCs stained for CD3, CD4 and CD8. RNA was isolated and reverse transcribed to cDNA, the sequencing template. Only in-frame clones appear in the TCRdb table, and some are missing; sequencing was by immunoSEQ multiplex PCR. The table lists over 25,000 clones, about 74% of them singletons. The sample comes from a study of CD8+ T cells in alopecia areata. Study results and caveats: Lesional tissue from the scalp (especially in alopecia totalis/universalis) showed higher clonality than normal scalp.

This chain links TRBV2 with TRBJ1-5; no definite D call. The receptor comes from a human donor with alopecia areata. The sample comprised NKG2D-low CD8+ T cells sorted from blood. The CDR3 region has the DNA TGTGCCAGCAGTGAGGACCGAGGTAGCAATCAGCCCCAGCATTTT. It codes for CASSEDRGSNQPQHF.